This TCR beta chain was captured in a study of control samples from healthy donors and cancer patients. The CDR3 consists of 16 residues. V lost 0 bases, J lost 4 bases, and 15 bases lay in between. In germline, CDR1 is SGHDN, CDR2 FVKESK. TCRdb keeps only in-frame clones here, not all; method: immunoSEQ multiplex PCR. The sample has 85,000 to 110,000 clones, 75% to 90% seen once; the top ten hold approximately 20%. The gene calls are TRBV14 and TRBJ2-5, with no clear D. Specimen: PBMCs. This clonotype was obtained from a man in his sixties with lung cancer. The CDR3 DNA reads as TGTGCCAGCAGCCAAGAAAACGGATACTCCGGAGAGACCCAGTACTTC. It is translated as CASSQENGYSGETQYF.